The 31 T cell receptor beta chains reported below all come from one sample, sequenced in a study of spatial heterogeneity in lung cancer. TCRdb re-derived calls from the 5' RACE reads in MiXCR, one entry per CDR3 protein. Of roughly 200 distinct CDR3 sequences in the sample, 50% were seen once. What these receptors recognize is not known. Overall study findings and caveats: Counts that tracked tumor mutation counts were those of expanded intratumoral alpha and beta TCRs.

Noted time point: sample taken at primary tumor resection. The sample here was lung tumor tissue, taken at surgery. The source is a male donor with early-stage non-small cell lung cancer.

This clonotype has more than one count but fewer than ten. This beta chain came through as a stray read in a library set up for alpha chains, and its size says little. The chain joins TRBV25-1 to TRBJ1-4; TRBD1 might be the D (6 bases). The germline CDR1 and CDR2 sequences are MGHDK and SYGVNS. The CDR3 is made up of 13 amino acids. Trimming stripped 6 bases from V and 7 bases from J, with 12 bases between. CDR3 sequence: CASRPGGGEKLFF. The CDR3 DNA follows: TGTGCCAGCAGACCGGGGGGCGGTGAAAAACTGTTTTTT.

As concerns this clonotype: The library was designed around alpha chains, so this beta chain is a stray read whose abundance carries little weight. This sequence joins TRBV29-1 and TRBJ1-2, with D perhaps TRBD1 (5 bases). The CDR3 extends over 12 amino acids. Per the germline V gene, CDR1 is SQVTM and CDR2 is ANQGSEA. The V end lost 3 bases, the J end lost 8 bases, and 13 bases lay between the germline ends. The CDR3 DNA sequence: TGCAGCGTTGACGAGGGGCTGCGGGGCTACACCTTC. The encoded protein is CSVDEGLRGYTF.

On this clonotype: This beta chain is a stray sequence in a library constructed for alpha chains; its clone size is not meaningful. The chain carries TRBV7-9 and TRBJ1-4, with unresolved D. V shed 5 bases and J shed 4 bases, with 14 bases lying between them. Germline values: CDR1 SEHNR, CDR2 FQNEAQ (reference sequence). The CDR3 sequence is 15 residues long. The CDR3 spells CASSQTGSGNEKLFF. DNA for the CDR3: TGTGCCAGCAGCCAGACGGGGTCGGGTAATGAAAAACTGTTTTTT.

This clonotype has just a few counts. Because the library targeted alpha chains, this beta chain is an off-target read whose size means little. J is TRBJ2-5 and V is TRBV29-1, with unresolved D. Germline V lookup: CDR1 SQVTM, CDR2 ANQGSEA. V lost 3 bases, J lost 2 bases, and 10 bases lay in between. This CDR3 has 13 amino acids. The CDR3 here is CSVDRALQETQYF. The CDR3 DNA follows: TGCAGCGTTGATAGGGCACTGCAAGAGACCCAGTACTTC.

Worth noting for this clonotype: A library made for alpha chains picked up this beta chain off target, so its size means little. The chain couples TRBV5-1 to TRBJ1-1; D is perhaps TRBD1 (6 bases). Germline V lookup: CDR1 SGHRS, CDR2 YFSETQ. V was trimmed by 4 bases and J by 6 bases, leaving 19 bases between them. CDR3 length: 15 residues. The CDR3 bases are TGCGCCAGCAGCCCCCGGACAGACCGTGTCTCTGAAGCTTTCTTT. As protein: CASSPRTDRVSEAFF.

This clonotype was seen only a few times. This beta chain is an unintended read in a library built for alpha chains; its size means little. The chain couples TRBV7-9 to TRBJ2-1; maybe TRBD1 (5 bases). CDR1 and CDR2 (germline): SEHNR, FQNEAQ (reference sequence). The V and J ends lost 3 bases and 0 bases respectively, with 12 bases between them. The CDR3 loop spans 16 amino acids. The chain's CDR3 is CASSFWGGSSYNEQFF. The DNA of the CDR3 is TGTGCCAGCAGCTTTTGGGGCGGTAGCTCCTACAATGAGCAGTTCTTC. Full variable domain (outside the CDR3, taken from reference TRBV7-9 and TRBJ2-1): DTGVSQNPRHKITKRGQNVTFRCDPISEHNRLYWYRQTLGQGPEFLTYFQNEAQLEKSRLLSDRFSAERPKGSFSTLEIQRTEQGDSAMYLCASSFWGGSSYNEQFFGPGTRLTVL.

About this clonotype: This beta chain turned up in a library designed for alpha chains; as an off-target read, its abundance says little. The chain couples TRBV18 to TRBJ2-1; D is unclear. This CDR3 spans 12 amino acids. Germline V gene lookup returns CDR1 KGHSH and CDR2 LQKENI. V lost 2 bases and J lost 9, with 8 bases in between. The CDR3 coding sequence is TGTGCCAGCTCACCAAGTCAACGTGAGCAGTTCTTC. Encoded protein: CASSPSQREQFF.

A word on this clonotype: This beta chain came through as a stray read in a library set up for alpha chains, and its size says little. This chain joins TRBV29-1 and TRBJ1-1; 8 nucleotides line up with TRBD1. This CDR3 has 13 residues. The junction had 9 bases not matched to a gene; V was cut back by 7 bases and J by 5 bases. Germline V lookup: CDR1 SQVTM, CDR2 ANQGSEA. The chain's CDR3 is CSATDRVWTEAFF. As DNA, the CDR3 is TGCAGCGCTACGGACAGGGTGTGGACTGAAGCTTTCTTT.

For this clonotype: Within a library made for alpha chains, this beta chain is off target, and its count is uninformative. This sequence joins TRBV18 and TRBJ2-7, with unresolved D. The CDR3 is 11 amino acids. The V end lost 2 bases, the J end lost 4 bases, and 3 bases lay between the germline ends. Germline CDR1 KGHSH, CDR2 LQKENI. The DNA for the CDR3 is TGTGCCAGCTCACCAGGGTACGAGCAGTACTTC. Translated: CASSPGYEQYF.

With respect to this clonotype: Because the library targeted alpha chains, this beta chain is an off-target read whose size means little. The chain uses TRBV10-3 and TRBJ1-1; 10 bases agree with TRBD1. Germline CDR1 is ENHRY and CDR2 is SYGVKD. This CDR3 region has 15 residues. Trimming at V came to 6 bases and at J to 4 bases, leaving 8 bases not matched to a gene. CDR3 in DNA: TGTGCCATCAGGGGGACAGGGGAGGTCAGCACTGAAGCTTTCTTT. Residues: CAIRGTGEVSTEAFF.

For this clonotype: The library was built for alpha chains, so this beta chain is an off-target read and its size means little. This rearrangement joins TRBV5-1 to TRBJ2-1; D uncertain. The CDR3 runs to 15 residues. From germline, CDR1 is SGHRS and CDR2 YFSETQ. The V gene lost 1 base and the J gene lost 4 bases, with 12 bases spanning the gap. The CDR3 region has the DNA TGCGCCAGCAGCTTGAAGCACGAAAGTTACAATGAGCAGTTCTTC. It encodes CASSLKHESYNEQFF.

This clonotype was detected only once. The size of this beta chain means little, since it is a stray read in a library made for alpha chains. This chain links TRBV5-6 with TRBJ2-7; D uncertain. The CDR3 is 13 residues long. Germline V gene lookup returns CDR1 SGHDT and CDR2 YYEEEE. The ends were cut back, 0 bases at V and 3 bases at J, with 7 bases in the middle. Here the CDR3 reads CASSLVAVYEQYF. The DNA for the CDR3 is TGTGCCAGCAGCTTGGTTGCAGTCTACGAGCAGTACTTC.

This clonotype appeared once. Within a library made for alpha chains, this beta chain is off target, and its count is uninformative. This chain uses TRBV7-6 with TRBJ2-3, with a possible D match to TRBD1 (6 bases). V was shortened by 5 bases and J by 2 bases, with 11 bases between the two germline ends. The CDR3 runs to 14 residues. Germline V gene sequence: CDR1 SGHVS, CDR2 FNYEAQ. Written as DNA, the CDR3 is TGTGCCAGCAGCCGTGGACAGAACACAGATACGCAGTATTTT. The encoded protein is CASSRGQNTDTQYF.

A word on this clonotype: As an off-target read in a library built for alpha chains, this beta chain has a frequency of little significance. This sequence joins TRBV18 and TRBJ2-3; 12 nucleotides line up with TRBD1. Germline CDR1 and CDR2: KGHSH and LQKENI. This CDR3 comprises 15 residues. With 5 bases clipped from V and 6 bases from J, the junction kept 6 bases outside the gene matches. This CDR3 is CASSAGTGGLDTQYF. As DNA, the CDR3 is TGTGCCAGCTCAGCCGGGACAGGGGGCCTGGATACGCAGTATTTT.

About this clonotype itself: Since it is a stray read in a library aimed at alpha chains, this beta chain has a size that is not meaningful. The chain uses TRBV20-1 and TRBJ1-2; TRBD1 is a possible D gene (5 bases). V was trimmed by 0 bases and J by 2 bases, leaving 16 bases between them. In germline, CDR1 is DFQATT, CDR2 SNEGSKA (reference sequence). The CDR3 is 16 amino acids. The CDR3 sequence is CSARDRSRAPNYGYTF. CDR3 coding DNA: TGCAGTGCTAGAGATAGGTCCAGGGCCCCCAACTATGGCTACACCTTC.

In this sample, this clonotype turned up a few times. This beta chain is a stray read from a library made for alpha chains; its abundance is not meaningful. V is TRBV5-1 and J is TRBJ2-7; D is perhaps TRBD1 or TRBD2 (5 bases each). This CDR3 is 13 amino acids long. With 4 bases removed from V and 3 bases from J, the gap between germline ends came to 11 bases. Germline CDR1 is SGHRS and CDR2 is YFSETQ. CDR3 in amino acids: CASSTWGNYEQYF. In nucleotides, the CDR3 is TGCGCCAGCAGCACCTGGGGGAACTACGAGCAGTACTTC. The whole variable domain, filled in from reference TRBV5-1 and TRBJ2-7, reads KAGVTQTPRYLIKTRGQQVTLSCSPISGHRSVSWYQQTPGQGLQFLFEYFSETQRNKGNFPGRFSGRQFSNSRSEMNVSTLELGDSALYLCASSTWGNYEQYFGPGTRLTVT.

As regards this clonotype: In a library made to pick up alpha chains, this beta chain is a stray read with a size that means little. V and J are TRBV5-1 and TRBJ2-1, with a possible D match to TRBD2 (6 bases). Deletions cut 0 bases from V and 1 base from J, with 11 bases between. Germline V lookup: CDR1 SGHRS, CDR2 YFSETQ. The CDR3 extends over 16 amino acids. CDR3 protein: CASSLGASASYNEQFF. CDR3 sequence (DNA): TGCGCCAGCAGCTTGGGGGCTAGCGCTTCCTACAATGAGCAGTTCTTC. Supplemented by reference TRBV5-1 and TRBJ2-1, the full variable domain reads KAGVTQTPRYLIKTRGQQVTLSCSPISGHRSVSWYQQTPGQGLQFLFEYFSETQRNKGNFPGRFSGRQFSNSRSEMNVSTLELGDSALYLCASSLGASASYNEQFFGPGTRLTVL.

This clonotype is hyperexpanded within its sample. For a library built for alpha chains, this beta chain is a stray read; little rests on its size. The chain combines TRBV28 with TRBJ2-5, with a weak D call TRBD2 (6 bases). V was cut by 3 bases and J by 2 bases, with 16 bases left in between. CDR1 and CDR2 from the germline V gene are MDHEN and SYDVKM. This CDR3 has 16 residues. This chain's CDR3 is CASSFWVGGDQETQYF. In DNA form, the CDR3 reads TGTGCCAGCAGTTTTTGGGTCGGCGGGGATCAAGAGACCCAGTACTTC.

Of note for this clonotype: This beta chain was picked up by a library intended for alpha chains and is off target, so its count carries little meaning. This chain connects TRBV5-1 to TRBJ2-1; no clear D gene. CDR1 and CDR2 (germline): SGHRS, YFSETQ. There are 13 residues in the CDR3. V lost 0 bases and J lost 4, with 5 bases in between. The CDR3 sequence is CASSLGQYNEQFF. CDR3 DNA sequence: TGCGCCAGCAGCTTGGGACAATACAATGAGCAGTTCTTC.

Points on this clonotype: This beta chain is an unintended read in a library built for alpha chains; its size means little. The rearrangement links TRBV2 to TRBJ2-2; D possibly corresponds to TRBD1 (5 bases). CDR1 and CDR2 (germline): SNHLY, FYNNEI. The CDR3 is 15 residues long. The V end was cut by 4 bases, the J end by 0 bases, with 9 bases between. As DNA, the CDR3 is TGTGCCAGCAGTGCCGACAGTACGAACACCGGGGAGCTGTTTTTT. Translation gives CASSADSTNTGELFF.

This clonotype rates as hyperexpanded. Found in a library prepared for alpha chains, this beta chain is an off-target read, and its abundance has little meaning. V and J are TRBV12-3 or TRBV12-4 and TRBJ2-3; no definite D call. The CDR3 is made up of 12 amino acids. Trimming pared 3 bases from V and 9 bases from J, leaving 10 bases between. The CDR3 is CASSFLWSTQYF. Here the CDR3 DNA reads TGTGCCAGCAGTTTTCTCTGGAGCACGCAGTATTTT.

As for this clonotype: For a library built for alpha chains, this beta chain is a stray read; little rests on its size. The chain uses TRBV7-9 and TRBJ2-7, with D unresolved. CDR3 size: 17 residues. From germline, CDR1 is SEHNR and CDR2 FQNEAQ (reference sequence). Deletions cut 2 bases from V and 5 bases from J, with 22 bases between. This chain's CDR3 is CASSLSMGSGRRDEQYF. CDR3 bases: TGTGCCAGCAGCTTAAGTATGGGGTCCGGACGAAGGGACGAGCAGTACTTC. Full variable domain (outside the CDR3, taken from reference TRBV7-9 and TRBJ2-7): DTGVSQNPRHKITKRGQNVTFRCDPISEHNRLYWYRQTLGQGPEFLTYFQNEAQLEKSRLLSDRFSAERPKGSFSTLEIQRTEQGDSAMYLCASSLSMGSGRRDEQYFGPGTRLTVT.

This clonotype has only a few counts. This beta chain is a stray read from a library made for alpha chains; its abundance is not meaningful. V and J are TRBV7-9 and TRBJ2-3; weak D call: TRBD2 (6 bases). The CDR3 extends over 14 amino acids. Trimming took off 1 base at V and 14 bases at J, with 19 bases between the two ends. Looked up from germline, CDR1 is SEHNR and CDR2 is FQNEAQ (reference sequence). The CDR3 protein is CASSLEESGDGRYF. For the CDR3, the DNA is TGTGCCAGCAGCTTAGAGGAAAGCGGTGACGGGAGGTATTTT.

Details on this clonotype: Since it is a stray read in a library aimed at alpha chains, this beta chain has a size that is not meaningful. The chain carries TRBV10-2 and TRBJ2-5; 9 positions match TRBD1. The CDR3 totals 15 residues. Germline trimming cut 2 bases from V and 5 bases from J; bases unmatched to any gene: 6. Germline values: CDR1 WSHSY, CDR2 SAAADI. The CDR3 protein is CASSENIGQGETQYF. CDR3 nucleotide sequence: TGCGCCAGCAGTGAGAATATTGGACAGGGGGAGACCCAGTACTTC.

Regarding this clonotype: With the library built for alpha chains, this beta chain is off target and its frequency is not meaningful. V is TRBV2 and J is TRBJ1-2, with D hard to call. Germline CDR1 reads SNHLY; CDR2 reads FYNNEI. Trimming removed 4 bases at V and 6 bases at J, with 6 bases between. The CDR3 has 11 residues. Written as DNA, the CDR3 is TGTGCCAGCAGTGGAACGGATGGCTACACCTTC. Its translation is CASSGTDGYTF.

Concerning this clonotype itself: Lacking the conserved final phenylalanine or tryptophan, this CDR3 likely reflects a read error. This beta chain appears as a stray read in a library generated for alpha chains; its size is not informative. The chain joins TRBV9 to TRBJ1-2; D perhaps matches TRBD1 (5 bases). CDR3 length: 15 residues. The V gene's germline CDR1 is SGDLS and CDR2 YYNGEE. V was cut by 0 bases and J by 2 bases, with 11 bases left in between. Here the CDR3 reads CASSVEGLPNYGYTL. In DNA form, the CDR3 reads TGTGCCAGCAGCGTAGAGGGACTCCCAAACTATGGCTACACCCTC.

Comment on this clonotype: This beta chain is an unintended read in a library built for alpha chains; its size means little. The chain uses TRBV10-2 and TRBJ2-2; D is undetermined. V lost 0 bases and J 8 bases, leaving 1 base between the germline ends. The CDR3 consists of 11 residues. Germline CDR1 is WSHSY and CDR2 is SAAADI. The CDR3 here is CASSESGELFF. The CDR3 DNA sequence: TGCGCCAGCAGTGAGTCTGGGGAGCTGTTTTTT.

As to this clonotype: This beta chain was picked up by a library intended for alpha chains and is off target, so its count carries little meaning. The CDR3 bases are TGTGCCAGCAGCTTTAGGACAGGGGGAGCCAAAAACATTCAGTACTTC. Protein: CASSFRTGGAKNIQYF. The chain couples TRBV7-2 to TRBJ2-4, with 10 bases fitting TRBD1. The length of the CDR3 is 16 residues. V shed 3 bases, J shed 0 bases, and the junction held 2 bases outside the gene matches. Germline values: CDR1 SGHTA, CDR2 FQGNSA.

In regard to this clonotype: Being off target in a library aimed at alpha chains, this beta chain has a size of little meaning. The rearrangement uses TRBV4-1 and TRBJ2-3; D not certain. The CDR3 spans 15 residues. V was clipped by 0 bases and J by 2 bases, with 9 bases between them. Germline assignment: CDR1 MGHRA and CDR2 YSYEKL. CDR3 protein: CASSQDPYLTDTQYF. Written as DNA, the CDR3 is TGCGCCAGCAGCCAAGATCCTTATCTCACAGATACGCAGTATTTT.

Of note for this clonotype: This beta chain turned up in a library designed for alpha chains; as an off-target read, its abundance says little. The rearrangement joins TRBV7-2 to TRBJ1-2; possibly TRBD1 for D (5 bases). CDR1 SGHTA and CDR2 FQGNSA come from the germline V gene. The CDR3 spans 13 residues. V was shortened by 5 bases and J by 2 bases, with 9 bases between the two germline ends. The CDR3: CASSPTANYGYTF. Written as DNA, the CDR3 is TGTGCCAGCAGCCCGACAGCGAACTATGGCTACACCTTC.

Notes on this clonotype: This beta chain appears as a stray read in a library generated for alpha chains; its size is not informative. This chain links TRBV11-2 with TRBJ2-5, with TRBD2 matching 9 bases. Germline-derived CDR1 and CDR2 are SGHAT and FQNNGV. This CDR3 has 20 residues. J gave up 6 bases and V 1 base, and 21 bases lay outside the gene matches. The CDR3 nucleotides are TGTGCCAGCAGCTTAGCCACCTCATCCCCGCCGCGGGGGGGCCGGAAGACCCAGTACTTC. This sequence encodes CASSLATSSPPRGGRKTQYF.